What follows is one TCR beta chain and its context. Its target antigen remains unknown. Base qualities are missing; no much larger clone stands one base away. For sequencing of the TCRbeta CDR3 region, genomic DNA was extracted from the sorted cells. The immunoSEQ Assay was used for sequencing of TCRbeta CDR3 regions. TCRdb took this table from immuneACCESS and kept in-frame rearrangements with V and J called. Such tables lack part of the clones; where checked against another copy, unresolved V genes explain under half of the gap, and the rest is unexplained. The sample table shows tens of thousands of clones, and about 88% are seen once. The ten largest make up 1% to 1.5% of the sample. There are 17 amino acids in the CDR3, from cysteine to phenylalanine inclusive. The only DNA kept is the CDR3, 51 bases in frame from the first base. The germline V and J ends show losses of 3 bases and 7 bases respectively, and no gene match explains 11 bases of the junction. Reading the germline V gene gives CDR1 KGHSH and CDR2 LQKENI.

The trial excluded patients who had a history of autoimmune disease or were on systemic immunosuppression. In every dose cohort, peripheral blood was drawn for TCR sequencing at baseline, cycle 4 day 1, and cycle 7 day 1. Samples were obtained from an open-label, multicenter, first-in-human phase I dose-escalation trial of ivuxolimab. Adults with locally advanced or metastatic head and neck squamous cell, hepatocellular, melanoma or renal cell carcinoma were enrolled in the trial. Before TCR sequencing, CD4+ T cells and CD8+ T cells were sorted from peripheral blood as separate populations. The entry originates in a study of OX40 agonist ivuxolimab in advanced cancers. Background for the entire study: Ivuxolimab, which targeted the costimulatory receptor OX40 (CD134), was an agonistic, fully human IgG2 monoclonal antibody. Intravenous ivuxolimab was administered to patients every 2 weeks at six dose levels: 0.01, 0.1, 0.3, 1.5, 3 and 10 mg/kg. Among the 50 to 55 dose-escalation patients, 19 had hepatocellular carcinoma, around 15 melanoma, 9 renal cell carcinoma and 9 head and neck cancer. In the dose-escalation cohort, 70% to 85% of patients were male, and the mean age was approximately 60 years, with a range of 23 to 79. Patients were allowed to have had prior anti-PD-1, anti-PD-L1 or anti-CTLA-4 therapy, and 30% to 40% of the dose-escalation patients had previously received checkpoint inhibitors. Partial responses occurred in three dose-escalation patients: two with cutaneous melanoma and one with hepatocellular carcinoma. The point of sequencing TCRbeta in the periphery was to test whether ivuxolimab changed TCR sequence diversity and drove clonal T-cell expansion. The monotherapy dose-escalation portion (N ≈ 52 patients) of the phase I ivuxolimab trial is reported in the paper.

Beyond this particular receptor, the publication reports: The antigen specificity of the clonally expanded peripheral T cells was not determined. Low levels of normalized T-cell clonal expansion were also shown by some nonresponding patients. After ivuxolimab, more expanded clones were found on average in CD8+ T cells than in CD4+ T cells. Clonal expansion of both CD4+ and CD8+ blood T cells was observed from baseline to week 6 at doses 0.1 to 3.0 mg/kg. Partial responders in the 0.1-3.0 mg/kg groups had among the lowest normalized peripheral clonal expansion, especially among CD8+ T cells.

Sequencing used CD4+ or CD8+ T cells sorted from blood, obtained in a trial of the OX40 agonist ivuxolimab. The sequence was obtained from an adult with an advanced solid tumor such as melanoma, head and neck, liver or kidney cancer. The sequence links TRBV18 to TRBJ2-1, with 11 junctional bases fitting TRBD2. The bases are TGTGCCAGCTCACCGCCCCGGGGACTAGCGGAAAGAAATGAGCAGTTCTTC. This sequence encodes CASSPPRGLAERNEQFF.